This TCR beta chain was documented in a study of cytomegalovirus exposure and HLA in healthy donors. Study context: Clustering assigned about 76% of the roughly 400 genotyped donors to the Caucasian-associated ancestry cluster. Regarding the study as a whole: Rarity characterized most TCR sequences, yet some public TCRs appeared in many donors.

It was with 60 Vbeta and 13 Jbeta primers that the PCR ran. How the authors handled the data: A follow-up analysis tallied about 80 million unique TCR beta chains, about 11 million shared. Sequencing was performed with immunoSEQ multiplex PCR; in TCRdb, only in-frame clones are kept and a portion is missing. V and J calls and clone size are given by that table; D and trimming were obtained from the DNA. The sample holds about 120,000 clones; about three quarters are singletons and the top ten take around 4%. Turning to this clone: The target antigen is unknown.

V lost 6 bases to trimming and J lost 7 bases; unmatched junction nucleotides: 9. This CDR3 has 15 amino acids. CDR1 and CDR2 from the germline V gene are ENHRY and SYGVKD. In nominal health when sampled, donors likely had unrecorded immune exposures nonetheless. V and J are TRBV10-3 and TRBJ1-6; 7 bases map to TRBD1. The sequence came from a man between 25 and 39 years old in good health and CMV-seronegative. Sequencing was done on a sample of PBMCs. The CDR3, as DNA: TGTGCCATCAGCGGAGACAGGGAAGGAAATTCACCCCTCCACTTT. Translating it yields CAISGDREGNSPLHF.